What follows describes a single TCR beta chain. The data are from a study of blood T cells in healthy people across ages. Then a second PCR, running about 6 to 12 cycles, was carried out with a sample-barcoded 5' primer and a J-beta primer mix. Using its own MiXCR run on the 5' RACE reads, TCRdb lists one record per CDR3 protein. The sample lists 720,000 or so distinct CDR3 sequences, 40% to 45% occurring once. Samples had at least 6.5 million PBMCs isolated from them. Trimming cost V 5 bases and J 3 bases, with 13 bases left between them. This CDR3 has 14 amino acids. Germline V lookup: CDR1 SGHDN, CDR2 FVKESK.

V gene TRBV14 combines with J gene TRBJ1-1; D may be TRBD1 (6 bases). This receptor was obtained from an elderly man in good health. Sequencing was carried out using blood. The CDR3 DNA is TGTGCCAGCAGCTTGACTACAGGGTACACTGAAGCTTTCTTT. Protein sequence: CASSLTTGYTEAFF. Together with reference TRBV14 and TRBJ1-1, the CDR3 gives the full variable domain: EAGVTQFPSHSVIEKGQTVTLRCDPISGHDNLYWYRRVMGKEIKFLLHFVKESKQDESGMPNNRFLAERTGGTYSTLKVQPAELEDSGVYFCASSLTTGYTEAFFGQGTRLTVV.